This entry describes one T cell receptor beta chain. The assay was immunoSEQ multiplex PCR, and TCRdb's table has in-frame clones only and misses some. The sample contains approximately 70,000 clones, approximately 88% of which appear only once. These data are taken from a study of blood T cell repertoires in COVID-19. Whole-study context: Acute and convalescent COVID-19 samples came from the United States, Italy and Spain.

There are 14 residues in the CDR3. CDR1 and CDR2 from the germline V gene are MNHEY and SVGEGT. V dropped 2 bases and J dropped 8; count of bases not matched to a gene: 6. The receptor comes from a woman aged 70-85 years with acute or convalescent COVID-19. The sample consisted of peripheral blood. The chain carries TRBV6-2 or TRBV6-3 and TRBJ2-4; 7 nucleotides agree with TRBD2. The CDR3 loop is CASSYRREMDIQYF. In nucleotides, the CDR3 is TGTGCCAGCAGTTACAGGCGGGAGATGGACATTCAGTACTTC.